This T cell receptor beta chain was sequenced during a study of shared clonotypes between healthy human individuals. The V end was cut by 10 bases, the J end by 6 bases, with 16 bases between. From germline, CDR1 is MDHEN and CDR2 SYDVKM. The CDR3 is made up of 13 amino acids. This table comes from immunoSEQ multiplex PCR, and its TCRdb copy is limited to in-frame clones, with some not included. The data hold about 680,000 clones, with approximately 79% observed a single time. Sequences were obtained from memory CD4+ T cells sorted from blood. Subset indicated: CD45RA-negative fraction. This TCR derives from a woman in her twenties or thirties in good health. This chain links TRBV28 with TRBJ2-1; D assignment may be TRBD1 or TRBD2 (5 bases each). The CDR3 region is CANRDQTTNEQFF. The CDR3 bases are TGTGCCAACCGGGACCAAACCACCAATGAGCAGTTCTTC.